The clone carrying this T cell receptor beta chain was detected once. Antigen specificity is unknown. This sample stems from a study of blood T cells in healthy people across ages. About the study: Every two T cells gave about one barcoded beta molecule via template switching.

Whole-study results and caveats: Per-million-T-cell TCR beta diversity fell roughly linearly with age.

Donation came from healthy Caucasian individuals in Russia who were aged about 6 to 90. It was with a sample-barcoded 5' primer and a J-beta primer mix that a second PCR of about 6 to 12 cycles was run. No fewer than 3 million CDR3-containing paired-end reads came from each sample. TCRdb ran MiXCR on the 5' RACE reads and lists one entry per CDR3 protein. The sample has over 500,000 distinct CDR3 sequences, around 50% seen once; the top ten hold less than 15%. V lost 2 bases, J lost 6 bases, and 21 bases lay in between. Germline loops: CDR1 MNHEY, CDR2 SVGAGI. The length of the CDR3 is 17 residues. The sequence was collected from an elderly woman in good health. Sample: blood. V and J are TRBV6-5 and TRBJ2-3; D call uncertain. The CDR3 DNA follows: TGTGCCAGCAGTTACATCCGGCCCCAGGCCCTATCGGATACGCAGTATTTT. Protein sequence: CASSYIRPQALSDTQYF.